These 14 T cell receptor beta chains came from one sample sequenced in a study of Ad26.COV2.S vaccination and SARS-CoV-2 variants. Here immunoSEQ multiplex PCR was the method, and the copy in TCRdb shows in-frame clones only, minus some. The sample comprises some 350,000 clones, roughly 90% of which are singletons, and around 5.5% rests with the top ten. Documented treatment: some 20 received Ad26.COV2.S at low or high dose, single or two shots; a few received placebo; per-sample allocation not given. Sampling happened 63 days after the first vaccine or placebo injection. The sequencing used peripheral blood, collected in a trial of Ad26.COV2.S vaccine versus placebo. The receptors were gathered from a person aged 18-60 years who received the Ad26.COV2.S COVID-19 vaccine or a placebo.

The chain couples TRBV19 to TRBJ1-1; D may be TRBD1 (5 bases). Germline V gives CDR1 LNHDA, CDR2 SQIVND (reference sequence). The CDR3 loop spans 15 amino acids. V was pared by 1 base and J by 5 bases, with 14 bases between. In DNA, the CDR3 is TGTGCCAGTAGTATAGGGTGGGGGGGTCGGACTGAAGCTTTCTTT. Its translation: CASSIGWGGRTEAFF.

The V gene is TRBV20-1, the J gene TRBJ1-2; no reliable D call. Germline V lookup: CDR1 DFQATT, CDR2 SNEGSKA (reference sequence). The CDR3 covers 11 residues. V lost 4 bases to trimming and J lost 2 bases, with 5 bases between them. The CDR3 sequence: CSANRNYGYTF. DNA of the CDR3: TGCAGTGCTAACCGAAACTATGGCTACACCTTC.

The chain combines TRBV2 with TRBJ2-3; possibly TRBD1 or TRBD2 for D (5 bases each). This CDR3 comprises 15 residues. Looked up from germline, CDR1 is SNHLY and CDR2 is FYNNEI. Between the trimmed V and J ends, which lost 6 bases and 1 base, there was a span of 14 bases. The CDR3 is CASRGLGDRTDTQYF. CDR3 nucleotide sequence: TGTGCCAGCAGGGGCTTGGGGGACCGCACAGATACGCAGTATTTT. Full variable domain (rest looked up from reference TRBV2 and TRBJ2-3): EPEVTQTPSHQVTQMGQEVILRCVPISNHLYFYWYRQILGQKVEFLVSFYNNEISEKSEIFDDQFSVERPDGSNFTLKIRSTKLEDSAMYFCASRGLGDRTDTQYFGPGTRLTVL.

This clone was picked up one time. The chain links TRBV9 to TRBJ1-5; D might be TRBD1 (6 bases). The germline V gene encodes CDR1 SGDLS and CDR2 YYNGEE. This CDR3 contains 15 residues. Deletions cut 3 bases from V and 1 base from J, with 11 bases between. CDR3 nucleotides: TGTGCCAGCAGCGGATACAGGGACAGCAATCAGCCCCAGCATTTT. It specifies CASSGYRDSNQPQHF.

The rearrangement uses TRBV7-8 and TRBJ1-1, with D possibly matching TRBD1 (5 bases). The CDR3 totals 13 residues. Germline V gene lookup returns CDR1 SGHVS and CDR2 FQNEAQ. The CDR3 bases are TGTGCATCGAAGGGGTCGGCGAACACTGAAGCTTTCTTT. Translated, it gives CASKGSANTEAFF.

The genes are TRBV4-1 and TRBJ1-1, with TRBD1 as a possible D gene (6 bases). Germline V gives CDR1 MGHRA, CDR2 YSYEKL. V was pared by 5 bases and J by 0 bases, with 13 bases between. This CDR3 is built from 15 residues. CDR3 in amino acids: CASSTGRGMNTEAFF. The CDR3 DNA follows: TGCGCCAGCAGCACGGGTAGGGGGATGAACACTGAAGCTTTCTTT.

This sequence joins TRBV4-1 and TRBJ2-7; tentative D call: TRBD1 (6 bases). The CDR3 is 13 residues long. Trimming took off 2 bases at V and 5 bases at J, with 10 bases between the two ends. Germline CDR1 reads MGHRA; CDR2 reads YSYEKL. For the CDR3, the DNA is TGCGCCAGCAGCCAAAGGGGGACCCACGAGCAGTACTTC. Protein product: CASSQRGTHEQYF.

The chain is built from TRBV5-1 and TRBJ2-3; D uncertain. Germline CDR1 is SGHRS and CDR2 is YFSETQ. V dropped 0 bases and J dropped 2 bases, with 7 bases sitting between them. The CDR3 totals 14 residues. The DNA for the CDR3 is TGCGCCAGCAGCTTGGCGGATCCCACAGATACGCAGTATTTT. Amino acid sequence: CASSLADPTDTQYF.

The chain combines TRBV27 with TRBJ2-5; no clear D. The germline gives CDR1 MNHEY, CDR2 SMNVEV (reference sequence). The CDR3 spans 13 residues. The germline V and J ends were trimmed by 1 base and 1 base, with 4 bases remaining between them. CDR3 region: CASSLYSQETQYF. The CDR3 DNA is TGTGCCAGCAGTTTATATAGCCAAGAGACCCAGTACTTC.

The chain joins TRBV13 to TRBJ1-1; D is perhaps TRBD1 (6 bases). Deletions cut 2 bases from V and 5 bases from J, with 12 bases between. The CDR3 runs 14 residues. The germline CDR1 and CDR2 sequences are PRHDT and FYEKMQ (reference sequence). CDR3 DNA sequence: TGTGCCAGCAGCTTAAAGGGGGTTGGAACTGAAGCTTTCTTT. Translated, it gives CASSLKGVGTEAFF.

V usage is TRBV6-5 and J usage is TRBJ2-3, with TRBD2 identical over 8 bases. CDR3 length equals 14 residues. Per the germline V gene, CDR1 is MNHEY and CDR2 is SVGAGI. Trimming took 8 bases from V and 3 from J; bases not matched to a gene: 7. The CDR3, as DNA: TGTGCCAGCCACATACTAGCGGCAACAGATACGCAGTATTTT. Protein: CASHILAATDTQYF.

The chain combines TRBV6-2 or TRBV6-3 with TRBJ2-1; 12 nucleotides line up with TRBD2. V gave up 5 bases and J gave up 7 bases; unmatched junction bases: 9. CDR3 length: 16 residues. Germline V gives CDR1 MNHEY, CDR2 SVGEGT. DNA for the CDR3: TGTGCCAGCAGTACCGGACTAGCGGGAAGGGTAAATGAGCAGTTCTTC. It is translated as CASSTGLAGRVNEQFF.

In this sample, this clone turned up once. An end of the junction does not agree with germline; a read error may underlie this. The CDR3 protein is CASSLGQGATGYNEQFF. The CDR3 region has the DNA TGTGCCAGCAGTTTGGGGCAGGGGGCTACGGGATACAATGAGCAGTTCTTC. The V and J genes are TRBV5-5 and TRBJ2-1, with 8 positions matching TRBD1. The CDR3 covers 17 residues. Per the germline V gene, CDR1 is SGHKS and CDR2 is YYEKEE (reference sequence).

The chain is built from TRBV10-3 and TRBJ1-1; 7 bases agree with TRBD1. In germline, CDR1 is ENHRY, CDR2 SYGVKD. V was clipped by 8 bases and J by 1 base; unmatched bases: 7. The CDR3 covers 14 residues. As DNA, the CDR3 is TGTGCCATCCTAGAAGGGGGCTGGAACACTGAAGCTTTCTTT. Translated, it gives CAILEGGWNTEAFF.